These 27 T cell receptor beta chains were all obtained from the same sample, sequenced in a study of tumor and adjacent non-tumor tissue in lung cancer. The library came from three nested PCR rounds adapted from ARM-PCR protocols. TCRdb processed the multiplex PCR reads anew with MiXCR; each CDR3 protein has one entry. The table lists some 100,000 distinct CDR3 sequences, more than 55% of them singletons. RNA was extracted from bulk tissue without any cell sorting. More than 3 cm separated this lung sample from the edge of the tumor. Sequenced sample: distant non-tumor lung tissue. The receptors originated from a man aged 25 to 45 with non-small cell lung cancer.

A remark on this clonotype: One base away lies a much larger clone, so this may be a sequencing read error. The CDR3 does not end in the conserved phenylalanine or tryptophan, so this is likely a read error. The V and J genes are TRBV11-3 and TRBJ1-1, with TRBD1 matching over 7 bases. CDR3 length equals 13 residues. Germline values: CDR1 SGHNT, CDR2 YENEEA. Trimming cost V 6 bases and J 5 bases; bases outside gene matches: 6. The DNA for the CDR3 is TGTGCCAGCAGTCGACAGGGAGGTACTGAAGCTTTCGTT. This sequence encodes CASSRQGGTEAFV.

In the case of this clonotype: A single base separates this from a much larger clone, so it may be a read error. The V gene is TRBV5-1, the J gene TRBJ1-4, with 7 bases fitting TRBD1. Germline V CDR1 and CDR2: SGHRS, YFSETQ. The V gene end was trimmed by 5 bases and the J gene end by 8 bases; junction bases not matched to a gene: 15. The length of the CDR3 is 16 residues. CDR3 bases: TGCGCCAGCAGATTGACCATGGACAGGATGGAAGAAAAACTGTTTTTT. Its protein is CASRLTMDRMEEKLFF.

This clonotype was observed many times. The V call is TRBV5-4, the J call TRBJ2-4; 12 bases match TRBD2. Germline assignment: CDR1 SGHNT and CDR2 YYREEE (reference sequence). V dropped 0 bases and J dropped 13; count of bases not matched to a gene: 11. This CDR3 is built from 16 residues. The CDR3: CASSLGGLAGGRGQYF. The CDR3 region has the DNA TGTGCCAGCAGCTTGGGGGGTCTAGCGGGGGGGCGCGGCCAGTACTTC.

This sequence joins TRBV30 and TRBJ2-3, with 8 bases lining up with TRBD2. Germline V gives CDR1 GTSNPN, CDR2 SVGIG (reference sequence). This CDR3 comprises 16 residues. J gave up 0 bases and V 4 bases, and 9 bases lay outside the gene matches. The CDR3 bases are TGTGCCTGGATATCCGAACTAGCGGCTAGCACAGATACGCAGTATTTT. Encoded protein: CAWISELAASTDTQYF.

Points on this clonotype: At one of its ends the junction is not consistent with the germline gene, which may arise from a read error. The chain joins TRBV24-1 to TRBJ2-7, with 12 bases matching TRBD1. CDR3 size: 18 residues. CDR1 is KGHDR and CDR2 is SFDVKD in the germline V gene. CDR3 sequence: CVTSTPGQGARGAYEQYF. The CDR3 DNA sequence: TGTGTCACCAGTACCCCGGGACAGGGGGCGCGAGGCGCCTACGAGCAGTACTTC.

This clonotype is judged medium-sized. The CDR3 spells CASSTRGQGWTGELFF. In DNA, the CDR3 is TGTGCCAGCAGCACGCGGGGACAGGGATGGACCGGGGAGCTGTTTTTT. The chain recombines TRBV11-2 with TRBJ2-2, with 9 positions matching TRBD1. Germline values: CDR1 SGHAT, CDR2 FQNNGV. Trimming at V came to 5 bases and at J to 5 bases, leaving 9 bases not matched to a gene. The CDR3 is 16 residues long.

With respect to this clonotype: A clone one base away is much larger, so this may be a read error. The chain recombines TRBV29-1 with TRBJ1-1, with D possibly being TRBD1 (5 bases). Germline V gene sequence: CDR1 SQVTM, CDR2 ANQGSEA. The V end lost 3 bases, the J end lost 7 bases, and 15 bases lay between the germline ends. The CDR3 covers 13 residues. The CDR3 nucleotides are TGCAGCGTTGATGCAGCGGTGGACATTGAAGCTTTCTTT. Protein: CSVDAAVDIEAFF.

Of note for this clonotype: The conserved phenylalanine or tryptophan normally closing the CDR3 is absent here, so this likely arose from a read error. The chain carries TRBV4-3 and TRBJ1-1; the D is unclear. Looked up from germline, CDR1 is LGHNA and CDR2 is YSLEER. This CDR3 contains 15 residues. V was pared by 7 bases and J by 2 bases, with 17 bases between. The CDR3 here is CASNPRPGINTEAFY. CDR3 coding DNA: TGCGCCAGCAACCCGCGCCCCGGGATTAACACTGAAGCTTTCTAT.

In regard to this clonotype: Possible read error: a much larger clone is one base away. CDR3 sequence: CASSQGPLGYDYTF. The CDR3 bases are TGCGCCAGCAGCCAAGGGCCGCTGGGATATGACTACACCTTC. The chain links TRBV4-1 to TRBJ1-2; D uncertain. Per germline, CDR1 MGHRA and CDR2 YSYEKL. The length of the CDR3 is 14 residues.

Regarding this clonotype: Sequence at one end of the junction differs from germline and may be a read error. The chain links TRBV14 to TRBJ1-5, with TRBD1 matching 7 bases. The V gene's germline CDR1 is SGHDN and CDR2 FVKESK. This CDR3 has 16 amino acids. CDR3 sequence (DNA): TGTGCCAGCAGCCAATGGGGACAGAGGCAGAATCAGCCCCGGCATTTT. Its protein is CASSQWGQRQNQPRHF. The full variable domain, in which reference TRBV14 and TRBJ1-5 provide the parts outside the CDR3, is EAGVTQFPSHSVIEKGQTVTLRCDPISGHDNLYWYRRVMGKEIKFLLHFVKESKQDESGMPNNRFLAERTGGTYSTLKVQPAELEDSGVYFCASSQWGQRQNQPRHFGDGTRLSIL.

A note on this clonotype: Its ends do not fully match the called genes, so a read error is possible. The V call is TRBV20-1, the J call TRBJ1-1; tentatively, D is TRBD1 (5 bases). CDR1 DFQATT and CDR2 SNEGSKA come from the germline V gene (reference sequence). The CDR3 spans 14 residues. The CDR3 here is CNARDAGQNTEAFF. The CDR3 DNA reads TGCAATGCTAGAGATGCCGGACAGAACACTGAAGCTTTCTTT.

This clonotype was recorded at least ten times. J is TRBJ1-1 and V is TRBV7-8; D is perhaps TRBD1 (5 bases). The CDR3 runs to 14 residues. V was shortened by 5 bases and J by 0 bases, with 10 bases between the two germline ends. Germline CDR1 SGHVS, CDR2 FQNEAQ. The CDR3 region is CASSTRQMNTEAFF. CDR3 DNA sequence: TGTGCCAGCAGCACGCGACAGATGAACACTGAAGCTTTCTTT.

This clonotype was detected a few times. A read error may explain this, as a much larger clone is one base away. V gene TRBV20-1 combines with J gene TRBJ2-1, with TRBD2 matching over 10 bases. CDR1 and CDR2 (germline): DFQATT, SNEGSKA (reference sequence). The CDR3 length is 15 residues. The CDR3 reads CSTRDSLAGADEQFF. The CDR3 region has the DNA TGCAGTACTAGAGATTCGCTAGCGGGAGCAGATGAGCAGTTCTTC.

The chain recombines TRBV20-1 with TRBJ1-1, with 7 bases aligning to TRBD1. The CDR3 is 12 amino acids. The V segment lost 8 bases and the J segment 4 bases; nucleotides outside the gene matches: 7. CDR1 DFQATT and CDR2 SNEGSKA come from the germline V gene (reference sequence). The CDR3 region is CSTIRGITEAFF. CDR3 DNA sequence: TGCAGTACTATCAGGGGGATCACTGAAGCTTTCTTT.

On this clonotype itself: The junction shows a germline mismatch at one end, possibly a read error. CDR3 DNA sequence: TGCAGCGTTATAGAGGACAGGACCGAGGAGCTGTTTTTT. The encoded protein is CSVIEDRTEELFF. The chain has TRBV29-1 and TRBJ2-2; 7 nucleotides line up with TRBD1. This CDR3 comprises 13 residues. The germline gives CDR1 SQVTM, CDR2 ANQGSEA.

J is TRBJ2-7 and V is TRBV20-1, with no clear D. Germline V lookup: CDR1 DFQATT, CDR2 SNEGSKA (reference sequence). CDR3 size: 13 residues. Trimming stripped 8 bases from V and 1 base from J, with 15 bases between. The chain's CDR3 is CSSTLDSSYEQYF. The CDR3 nucleotides are TGCAGTTCGACTCTAGACTCATCCTACGAGCAGTACTTC.

In the case of this clonotype: Sequence at one end of the junction differs from germline and may be a read error. The chain carries TRBV6-1 and TRBJ2-1, with TRBD1 matching 9 bases. CDR1 and CDR2 from the germline V gene are MNHNS and SASEGT. There are 16 residues in the CDR3. The CDR3 sequence: CASSELGQGSYYEQFF. The CDR3 coding sequence is TGTGCCAGCAGTGAACTTGGACAGGGGTCCTACTATGAACAGTTCTTC.

The sample holds one count of this clonotype. The V and J genes are TRBV20-1 and TRBJ2-5, with unresolved D. The J call is uncertain, as TRBJ2-1 better fits the DNA end. This CDR3 region has 14 residues. Germline V gives CDR1 DFQATT, CDR2 SNEGSKA (reference sequence). In nucleotides, the CDR3 is TGCAGTGCTCCAATCGGCCGTCCCCTAAAGACCCAGTTCTTC. Protein: CSAPIGRPLKTQFF.

This clonotype was seen a handful of times. CDR3 in DNA: TGTGCCAGCAGCTTAGGTGTCAACAGGGGTTACGAGCAGTACTTC. It encodes CASSLGVNRGYEQYF. The V gene is TRBV5-4, the J gene TRBJ2-7; 7 bases match TRBD1. Germline V gene lookup returns CDR1 SGHNT and CDR2 YYREEE (reference sequence). CDR3 length equals 15 residues. V trimming: 2 bases; J trimming: 4 bases; junction bases outside the gene matches: 9.

Only one count was recorded for this clonotype. One end of the junction does not line up with germline, which may come from a read error. This chain joins TRBV4-3 and TRBJ2-2; D is uncertain. The CDR3 has 13 amino acids. Germline-derived CDR1 and CDR2 are LGHNA and YSLEER. This CDR3 reads CVSSQPKVGELFF. CDR3 DNA sequence: TGCGTCAGCAGCCAACCCAAAGTAGGGGAGCTGTTTTTT.

A word on this clonotype: An end of the junction differs from the germline gene, which may be a read error. The chain links TRBV10-3 to TRBJ2-2; D is unclear. Germline V gene data show CDR1 as ENHRY and CDR2 as SYGVKD. The CDR3 extends over 12 amino acids. For the CDR3, the DNA is TGTACCATCAGTATTCCGAGCGGGGAGCTGTTTTTT. Translated: CTISIPSGELFF.

The table lists this clonotype with a few counts. The germline gene is not matched at one end of the junction; a read error may be the cause. This chain uses TRBV6-5 with TRBJ1-6; no definite D call. The CDR3 consists of 12 residues. CDR1 MNHEY and CDR2 SVGAGI come from the germline V gene. The chain's CDR3 is CASSSRYSSLHF. The CDR3 DNA reads TGTGCCAGCAGTTCCCGGTATTCATCCCTCCACTTT.

Details on this clonotype: The CDR3 end shows no conserved phenylalanine or tryptophan, and so a read error is likely. The V and J genes are TRBV20-1 and TRBJ1-5; tentatively, D is TRBD1 (6 bases). This CDR3 has 14 residues. Trimming pared 6 bases from V and 9 bases from J, leaving 21 bases between. The germline CDR1 and CDR2 sequences are DFQATT and SNEGSKA (reference sequence). In DNA, the CDR3 is TGCAGTGCCCAGCACCGGGACATTAATTCGCCCCAGCATTTA. It translates to CSAQHRDINSPQHL.

With respect to this clonotype: At one end the junction does not follow the germline gene, possibly because of a read error. J is TRBJ2-7 and V is TRBV20-1; TRBD2 matches at 7 bases. Germline V gene sequence: CDR1 DFQATT, CDR2 SNEGSKA (reference sequence). This CDR3 spans 18 amino acids. The CDR3 nucleotides read TGCAATGCTCTCAACATCCGGAGGACTAGTGGGGGATCGAGGGAGCAGTACTTC. Its translation: CNALNIRRTSGGSREQYF.

A remark on this clonotype: One junction end disagrees with the germline gene, perhaps due to a read error. The rearrangement links TRBV11-2 to TRBJ2-3, with unresolved D. The CDR3 runs 13 residues. Germline V lookup: CDR1 SGHAT, CDR2 FQNNGV. DNA for the CDR3: TGTGCCAGCAGTTTAGATCGTGAAGATATGCAGTATTTT. Translated: CASSLDREDMQYF.

Points on this clonotype: The conserved phenylalanine or tryptophan is not found at the CDR3 terminus, so this likely reflects a read error. The genes are TRBV5-6 and TRBJ2-4; 10 nucleotides match TRBD2. From germline, CDR1 is SGHDT and CDR2 YYEEEE. CDR3 size: 16 residues. With 4 bases clipped from V and 3 bases from J, the junction kept 7 bases outside the gene matches. CDR3 sequence (DNA): TGTGCCAGCAGCCGGACTAGCGGCCTAGGCAAAAACATTCAGTACTTA. Translating gives CASSRTSGLGKNIQYL.

About this clonotype: One end of the junction is discordant with germline, which a read error may explain. V gene TRBV4-3 combines with J gene TRBJ2-3; no clear D. This CDR3 is 16 amino acids long. Per the germline V gene, CDR1 is LGHNA and CDR2 is YSLEER. As DNA, the CDR3 is TGCGCCAGCAGTCAAGTAAAGGATCTGGGCACAAATATGCAGTATTTT. It yields the protein CASSQVKDLGTNMQYF.